This T cell receptor (beta chain) was identified during a study of spatial heterogeneity in lung cancer. Across the study: Alpha-chain sequences were consistently detected less often than beta-chain sequences. Raw sequencing reads included, on average, more than 9.5 appearances of each unique TCR and UMI combination.

Germline V gives CDR1 SGHTA, CDR2 FQGTGA. The length of the CDR3 is 15 residues. V lost 5 bases and J 4 bases, leaving 18 bases between the germline ends. Time point specified: sample taken at primary tumor resection. No cells were sorted before sequencing. The whole RNA sequenced was extracted from tumor, nontumor lung or frozen PBMC. This clonotype ranks as medium-sized. For a library built for alpha chains, this beta chain is a stray read; little rests on its size. Each TCR cDNA molecule bore a unique molecular identifier. In TCRdb, the 5' RACE reads were re-called with MiXCR into one record per CDR3 protein. The table includes over 6,500 distinct CDR3 sequences, approximately 6% detected once.

The sample consisted of normal lung tissue next to the tumor, taken at surgery. The rearrangement links TRBV7-3 to TRBJ2-7; D might be TRBD1 (5 bases). The TCR comes from a female donor with early-stage non-small cell lung cancer. The CDR3 region has the DNA TGTGCCAGCAGCCCGTCGGCAGGGCAAAAGTACGAGCAGTACTTC. This sequence encodes CASSPSAGQKYEQYF. The whole variable domain, filled in from reference TRBV7-3 and TRBJ2-7, reads GAGVSQTPSNKVTEKGKYVELRCDPISGHTALYWYRQSLGQGPEFLIYFQGTGAADDSGLPNDRFFAVRPEGSVSTLKIQRTERGDSAVYLCASSPSAGQKYEQYFGPGTRLTVT.